The sequence of this T cell receptor (beta chain) was determined in a study of early T cells in non-severe SARS-CoV-2 infection. Study-wide context: From unsorted whole blood, bulk RNA was sequenced, and the chains remained unpaired. Study observations and caveats: Anti-spike CD8 responses were favored by VDJdb matching, which missed private and CD4 specificities.

The CDR3 is 15 amino acids. The ends lost 2 bases at V and 3 bases at J; junction bases unmatched: 4. Per the germline V gene, CDR1 is WNHNN and CDR2 is SYGVQD (reference sequence). Individual cDNA molecules carried attached unique molecular identifiers. TCRdb used MiXCR to reprocess the 5' RACE reads, holding one entry per CDR3 protein. The sample includes 50,000 to 75,000 distinct CDR3 sequences, 5% to 6.5% of them seen just once. This clonotype was counted many times. Its antigen is undetermined. This receptor was identified in an adult who was a healthcare worker with PCR-confirmed SARS-CoV-2 infection or an uninfected control (not recorded which). Sample: whole blood, taken at baseline. This chain connects TRBV10-1 to TRBJ2-7; TRBD1 matches 10 bases. The CDR3 DNA reads TGCGCCAGCAGTGAGACCCGGGACAGGGGCTACGAGCAGTACTTC. It codes for CASSETRDRGYEQYF.